This is a list of T cell receptor beta chains from one sample in a study of control samples from healthy donors and cancer patients. This table comes from immunoSEQ multiplex PCR, and its TCRdb copy is limited to in-frame clones, with some not included. The top ten hold about 2% of the sample, which has 85,000 to 100,000 clones, about four fifths seen once. Sequenced material: blood. The receptor set was obtained from a man in his sixties in good health. Each CDR3 is given with its conserved first and last residue. The D gene is left open where the match is weak. Expanded clones get a size class; other rows say once, few or many, or leave the size out.

TGCGCCAGCAGCCAAGTTAACGGGGATTCCTACGAGCAGTACTTC	CASSQVNGDSYEQYF	NA	TRBV4-1	TRBJ2-7	NA	15
TGTGCCAGCTCCTCTGGATCTGGAAACACCATATATTTT	CASSSGSGNTIYF	NA	TRBV11-3	TRBJ1-3	NA	13
TGTGCCTGGAGTGTAGACAGGATTGACAAGGGGTTCGAACCTGAAGCTTTCTTT	CAWSVDRIDKGFEPEAFF	NA	TRBV30	TRBJ1-1	NA	18
TGTGCCAGCAGTTCCGGGGACTTTCCTGGCAATCAGCCCCAGCATTTT	CASSSGDFPGNQPQHF	NA	TRBV27	TRBJ1-5	NA	16
TGTGCCAGCGAGACAGCAACTAATGAAAAACTGTTTTTT	CASETATNEKLFF	NA	TRBV25-1	TRBJ1-4	NA	13
TGTGCCAGCAGCCCTAACCTAGGACCAGGCTCCTACAATGAGCAGTTCTTC	CASSPNLGPGSYNEQFF	NA	TRBV7-9	TRBJ2-1	NA	17
TGTGCCAGTAGCCGACAGGAGAACACTGAAGCTTTCTTT	CASSRQENTEAFF	NA	TRBV19	TRBJ1-1	NA	13
TGTGCCAGCAGCTTGTCGGCAGGGAAAACCTACAGTGAGCAGTTCTTC	CASSLSAGKTYSEQFF	NA	TRBV5-4	TRBJ2-1	NA	16
TGTGCCAGCACCCATCAAGGAAACCACGAGCAGTACTTC	CASTHQGNHEQYF	NA	TRBV6-6	TRBJ2-7	NA	13
TGTGCCAGCACCTTTGGGAATGAGCAGTTCTTC	CASTFGNEQFF	NA	TRBV7-9	TRBJ2-1	NA	11
TGTGCCAGCAGCTTCAACTCGGGACTGCAGACTCCCTCTAACTATGGCTACACCTTC	CASSFNSGLQTPSNYGYTF	NA	TRBV5-6	TRBJ1-2	NA	19
TGTGCCAGCAGTCCTTCTATAGGCTCCTACGAGCAGTACTTC	CASSPSIGSYEQYF	NA	TRBV27	TRBJ2-7	NA	14
TGTGCCAGTAGTAGTCAACGGACGAACTACGAGCAGTACTTC	CASSSQRTNYEQYF	NA	TRBV19	TRBJ2-7	NA	14
TGTGCCAGCAGCTTCAGAGACTATAGCAATCAGCCCCAGCATTTT	CASSFRDYSNQPQHF	NA	TRBV5-6	TRBJ1-5	NA	15
TGTGCCAGCAGACCGCAGGGGGCGAACACTGAAGCTTTCTTT	CASRPQGANTEAFF	NA	TRBV5-6	TRBJ1-1	TRBD1	14
TGTGCCTGGAGTGCTCAGGGAGGCCAGCCCCAGCATTTT	CAWSAQGGQPQHF	few	TRBV30	TRBJ1-5	NA	13
TGTGCCAGCAGCTTGCGCGGACGGAGCAATCAGCCCCAGCATTTT	CASSLRGRSNQPQHF	NA	TRBV5-6	TRBJ1-5	NA	15
TGTGCCAGCAGCCCTAGTGCCCGGGGCGAACGGAACACTGAAGCTTTCTTT	CASSPSARGERNTEAFF	NA	TRBV7-6	TRBJ1-1	NA	17
TGTGCCAGCAGTGAAGCGCGAGCGGGAGGCAGAAACGAGCAGTACTTC	CASSEARAGGRNEQYF	NA	TRBV6-1	TRBJ2-7	TRBD2	16
TGCGCCAGCAGCTGGGACACGAGCTCCTACGAGCAGTACTTC	CASSWDTSSYEQYF	few	TRBV5-1	TRBJ2-7	NA	14
TGTGCCAGCAGCTTGGTAGGGACAGTGTACAATGAGCAGTTCTTC	CASSLVGTVYNEQFF	NA	TRBV5-4	TRBJ2-1	TRBD1	15
TGTGCCAGCAGCCAGTACAGCCAGCGGGACACCGGGGAGCTGTTTTTT	CASSQYSQRDTGELFF	NA	TRBV3-1/TRBV3-2	TRBJ2-2	NA	16
TGTGCCAGTAGTACTGGAGGGTTAGGGCAAGAGACCCAGTACTTC	CASSTGGLGQETQYF	NA	TRBV19	TRBJ2-5	NA	15
TGTGCCAGCAGCTTAGAATGGCTGAACACTGAAGCTTTCTTT	CASSLEWLNTEAFF	few	TRBV7-9	TRBJ1-1	NA	14
TGTGCCAGCAGGTTACAGGAGGCGAACACTGAAGCTTTCTTT	CASRLQEANTEAFF	NA	TRBV2	TRBJ1-1	NA	14
TGTGCCAGCAGCCAGACAGGGGGGAATCAGCCCCAGCATTTT	CASSQTGGNQPQHF	NA	TRBV7-9	TRBJ1-5	TRBD1	14
TGTGCCAGTAGTGCCCTACATACCAGCAATCAGCCCCAGCATTTT	CASSALHTSNQPQHF	NA	TRBV19	TRBJ1-5	NA	15
TGTGCCAGCAGCTTGAGCTCGGGCTCCTACAATGAGCAGTTCTTC	CASSLSSGSYNEQFF	NA	TRBV5-6	TRBJ2-1	NA	15
TGTGCCAGCAGCCAAGGAGGTTGGTACCAAGAGACCCAGTACTTC	CASSQGGWYQETQYF	NA	TRBV7-9	TRBJ2-5	NA	15
TGTGCCAGCAGGGGACAGGGGGCTTACGAGCAGTACTTC	CASRGQGAYEQYF	NA	TRBV12-3/TRBV12-4	TRBJ2-7	TRBD1	13
TGTGCCAGCAGCCCCCCCAAGGGCCAAACTCCTTACAATGAGCAGTTCTTC	CASSPPKGQTPYNEQFF	NA	TRBV7-9	TRBJ2-1	NA	17
TGTGCCAGCAGTTTATCGGCTAGCGCAGCCGGGGAGCTGTTTTTT	CASSLSASAAGELFF	NA	TRBV28	TRBJ2-2	NA	15
TGTGCCATCAGCAGACTAGCGGAAGAGACCCAGTACTTC	CAISRLAEETQYF	NA	TRBV10-3	TRBJ2-5	TRBD2	13
TGTGCCAGCAGCCAAGATAAGCGGGATATCTACGAGCAGTACTTC	CASSQDKRDIYEQYF	once	TRBV14	TRBJ2-7	TRBD2	15
TGTGCCAGCTCAGCGACTAGGGCGAACACCGGGGAGCTGTTTTTT	CASSATRANTGELFF	NA	TRBV18	TRBJ2-2	NA	15
TGTGCCAGCAGTTTTCACAGGGGAGGGGACACCGGGGAGCTGTTTTTT	CASSFHRGGDTGELFF	once	TRBV27	TRBJ2-2	NA	16
TGTGCCAGCAGCGTACCGGGACAGGGGGGCACCGGGGAGCTGTTTTTT	CASSVPGQGGTGELFF	NA	TRBV5-4	TRBJ2-2	TRBD1	16
TGTGCCAGCTCACCCATCATGAACACTGAAGCTTTCTTT	CASSPIMNTEAFF	NA	TRBV18	TRBJ1-1	NA	13
TGTGCCAGCAGCTTAGTGATTGGGACAGGGGGAAACACTGAAGCTTTCTTT	CASSLVIGTGGNTEAFF	NA	TRBV7-9	TRBJ1-1	TRBD1	17
TGTGCCAGCAGCTTAGTCGGGACAGGGGGCTTTCCTAGCGAGCAGTACTTC	CASSLVGTGGFPSEQYF	NA	TRBV7-8	TRBJ2-7	TRBD1	17
TGTGCCAGCAGCACAGGGGTTCCGAGCGAGCAGTACTTC	CASSTGVPSEQYF	NA	TRBV9	TRBJ2-7	TRBD1	13
TGTGCCAGCAACGAGGGGGGACTAAGACACCGCGATCGGGAGCTGTTTTTT	CASNEGGLRHRDRELFF	once	TRBV11-2	TRBJ2-2	NA	17
TGTGCCAGCAGTTACTCTGGTGAGAACACTGAAGCTTTCTTT	CASSYSGENTEAFF	NA	TRBV6-5	TRBJ1-1	NA	14
TGCGCCAGCAGCTCCTACGGGACAGCTCAAGAGACCCAGTACTTC	CASSSYGTAQETQYF	NA	TRBV5-1	TRBJ2-5	TRBD1	15
TGTGCCAGCCTAGTACTCGAAAGGGATGAGCAGTTCTTC	CASLVLERDEQFF	NA	TRBV6-5	TRBJ2-1	NA	13
TGCAGCGTTGAAGAAAGCGGTGTGAATGAGCAGTTCTTC	CSVEESGVNEQFF	few	TRBV29-1	TRBJ2-1	NA	13
TGTGCCAGCAGCTTCTGGGGTGCAACTAATGAAAAACTGTTTTTT	CASSFWGATNEKLFF	NA	TRBV5-5	TRBJ1-4	NA	15
TGTGCCAGCAGTGGACCCGTTTTCCATCAGCCCCAGCATTTT	CASSGPVFHQPQHF	NA	TRBV2	TRBJ1-5	NA	14
TGTGCCAGCAGTTTGGACCGCGCGACCTACGAGCAGTACTTC	CASSLDRATYEQYF	NA	TRBV27	TRBJ2-7	NA	14
TGTGCCAGCAGTTCCGGGACAGGTTCCACTTCCTACAATGAGCAGTTCTTC	CASSSGTGSTSYNEQFF	NA	TRBV28	TRBJ2-1	TRBD1	17